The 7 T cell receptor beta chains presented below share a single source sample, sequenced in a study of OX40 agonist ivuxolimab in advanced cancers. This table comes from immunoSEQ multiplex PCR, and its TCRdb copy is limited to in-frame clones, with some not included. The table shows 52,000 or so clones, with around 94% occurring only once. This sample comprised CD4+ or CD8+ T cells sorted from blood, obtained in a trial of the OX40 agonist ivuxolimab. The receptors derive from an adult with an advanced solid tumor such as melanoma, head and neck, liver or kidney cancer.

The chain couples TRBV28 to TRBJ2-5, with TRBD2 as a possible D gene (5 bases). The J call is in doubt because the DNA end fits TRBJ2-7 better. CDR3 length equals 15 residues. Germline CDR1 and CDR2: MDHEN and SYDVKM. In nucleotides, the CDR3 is TGTGCCAGCACAACCACGGGGATTAAAGGTTACGAGCAGTACTTC. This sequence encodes CASTTTGIKGYEQYF.

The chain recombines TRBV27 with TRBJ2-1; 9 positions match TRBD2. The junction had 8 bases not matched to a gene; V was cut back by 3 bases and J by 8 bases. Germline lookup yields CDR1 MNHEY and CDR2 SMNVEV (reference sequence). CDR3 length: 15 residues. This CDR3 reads CASSFAREGRHEQFF. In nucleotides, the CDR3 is TGTGCCAGCAGTTTCGCGCGGGAGGGCCGTCATGAGCAGTTCTTC.

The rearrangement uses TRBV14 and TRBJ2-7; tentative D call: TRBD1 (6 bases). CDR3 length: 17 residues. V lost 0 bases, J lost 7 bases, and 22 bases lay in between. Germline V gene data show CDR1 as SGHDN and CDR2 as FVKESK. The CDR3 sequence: CASSQDVKDSYEREQYF. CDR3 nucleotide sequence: TGTGCCAGCAGCCAAGACGTTAAGGACAGTTACGAAAGGGAGCAGTACTTC.

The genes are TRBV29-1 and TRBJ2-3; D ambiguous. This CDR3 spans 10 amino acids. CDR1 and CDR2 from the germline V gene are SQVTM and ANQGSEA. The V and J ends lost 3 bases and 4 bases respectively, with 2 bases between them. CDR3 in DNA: TGCAGCGTTGATGCAGATACGCAGTATTTT. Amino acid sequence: CSVDADTQYF.

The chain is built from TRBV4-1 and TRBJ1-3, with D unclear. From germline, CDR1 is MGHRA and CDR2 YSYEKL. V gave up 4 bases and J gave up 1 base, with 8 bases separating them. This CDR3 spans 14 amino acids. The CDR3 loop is CASSPQISGNTIYF. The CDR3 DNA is TGCGCCAGCAGCCCACAGATATCTGGAAACACCATATATTTT.

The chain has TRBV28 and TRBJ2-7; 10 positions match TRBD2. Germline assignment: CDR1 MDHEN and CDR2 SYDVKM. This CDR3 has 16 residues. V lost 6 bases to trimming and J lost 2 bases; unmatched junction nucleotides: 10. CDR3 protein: CASRPAGTSDTYEQYF. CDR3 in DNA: TGTGCCAGCAGACCGGCCGGGACTAGCGACACCTACGAGCAGTACTTC.

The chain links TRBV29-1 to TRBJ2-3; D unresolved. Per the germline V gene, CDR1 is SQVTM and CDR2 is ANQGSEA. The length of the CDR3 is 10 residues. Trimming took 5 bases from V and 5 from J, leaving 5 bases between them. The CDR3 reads CSVSKDTQYF. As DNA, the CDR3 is TGCAGCGTTTCTAAAGATACGCAGTATTTT.